These 32 T cell receptor beta chains were all obtained from the same sample, sequenced in a study of blood T cells in healthy people across ages. Primed by a sample-barcoded 5' primer and a J-beta primer mix, a second PCR proceeded for about 7 to 12 cycles. TCRdb re-derived calls from the 5' RACE reads in MiXCR, one entry per CDR3 protein. The data show over 950,000 distinct CDR3 sequences, 35% to 40% seen once. Specimen: blood. The receptor set was obtained from a man between 18 and 29 years old in good health.

The CDR3 is CSAPTGFGGPNNEQYF. The CDR3 nucleotides are TGCAGTGCTCCCACCGGTTTTGGGGGCCCTAACAATGAGCAGTACTTC. The chain has TRBV20-1 and TRBJ2-5, with D possibly TRBD1 on 6 matching bases. This CDR3 region has 16 residues. Germline CDR1 DFQATT, CDR2 SNEGSKA (reference sequence). Trimming took 5 bases from V and 11 from J, leaving 30 bases between them.

Only a few counts were recorded for this clonotype. The V call is TRBV12-5, the J call TRBJ2-3; D unresolved. Germline values: CDR1 LGHNT, CDR2 FRNRAP. The CDR3 length is 14 residues. The V end was cut by 3 bases, the J end by 0 bases, with 7 bases between. This chain's CDR3 is CASGFSASTDTQYF. The CDR3 DNA sequence: TGTGCTAGTGGTTTCAGCGCTAGCACAGATACGCAGTATTTT.

This clonotype has just a few counts. This chain connects TRBV2 to TRBJ2-7, with D unresolved. Between the trimmed V and J ends, which lost 4 bases and 4 bases, there was a span of 14 bases. The CDR3 is 14 residues long. CDR1 SNHLY and CDR2 FYNNEI come from the germline V gene. The CDR3 region is CASSVIVSLYEQYF. In nucleotides, the CDR3 is TGTGCCAGCAGTGTAATCGTAAGCTTGTACGAGCAGTACTTC.

On this clonotype itself: A much larger clone differs by one base, so this may be a read error. The chain couples TRBV12-3 or TRBV12-4 to TRBJ2-2; TRBD2 is a possible D gene (6 bases). This CDR3 is built from 11 residues. In DNA form, the CDR3 reads TGTGCCAGCAGTTTACCCGGGGGGCTGTTTTTT. Amino acid sequence: CASSLPGGLFF.

This clonotype was observed a few times. The V gene is TRBV20-1, the J gene TRBJ2-4, with 8 bases lining up with TRBD2. V lost 5 bases and J lost 4; bases outside the gene matches: 7. This CDR3 has 14 residues. CDR1 is DFQATT and CDR2 is SNEGSKA in the germline V gene (reference sequence). The CDR3 sequence: CSAVRGGPKNIQYF. The CDR3 bases are TGCAGTGCTGTACGGGGGGGGCCTAAAAACATTCAGTACTTC.

There are many counts of this clonotype. The chain couples TRBV20-1 to TRBJ2-1; D could derive from TRBD1 or TRBD2 (5 bases each). There are 16 residues in the CDR3. Germline V gene sequence: CDR1 DFQATT, CDR2 SNEGSKA (reference sequence). V lost 1 base and J 0 bases, leaving 13 bases between the germline ends. CDR3 region: CSARAFGGSSYNEQFF. The CDR3 DNA is TGCAGTGCTAGAGCGTTTGGGGGAAGCTCCTACAATGAGCAGTTCTTC.

The CDR3 DNA reads TGTGCCAGCAGCCCAGCGACAGGGATCTACGAGCAGTACTTC. It specifies CASSPATGIYEQYF. The chain carries TRBV7-2 and TRBJ2-7; 7 positions agree with TRBD1. There are 14 residues in the CDR3. V lost 5 bases and J lost 3; bases outside the gene matches: 7. Germline values: CDR1 SGHTA, CDR2 FQGNSA.

This clonotype was detected only a few times. The chain employs TRBV4-2 and TRBJ2-7; a possible D gene is TRBD2 (5 bases). V was cut by 1 base and J by 1 base, with 11 bases left in between. The CDR3 contains 15 residues. Germline V gene lookup returns CDR1 LGHNA and CDR2 YNFKEQ. The CDR3 bases are TGTGCCAGCAGCCAAGGACGGGATGGATCCTACGAGCAGTACTTC. Its translation: CASSQGRDGSYEQYF.

The sample holds a few counts of this clonotype. The rearrangement uses TRBV3-1 and TRBJ1-1, with a weak D call TRBD1 (6 bases). This CDR3 comprises 13 residues. The germline V and J ends were trimmed by 6 bases and 6 bases, with 14 bases remaining between them. The germline CDR1 and CDR2 sequences are LGHDT and YNNKEL (reference sequence). The CDR3 region has the DNA TGTGCCAGCAGACAGGGAGGTGGCCCTGAAGCTTTCTTT. It codes for CASRQGGGPEAFF.

The chain combines TRBV7-6 with TRBJ2-4, with 9 bases fitting TRBD2. Trimming at V came to 1 base and at J to 0 bases, leaving 7 bases not matched to a gene. This CDR3 is built from 18 residues. Germline V gene data show CDR1 as SGHVS and CDR2 as FNYEAQ. In DNA form, the CDR3 reads TGTGCCAGCAGCTTAGATCGGCGGGAGGGGGTAGCCAAAAACATTCAGTACTTC. Translated, it gives CASSLDRREGVAKNIQYF.

This clonotype was seen at least ten times. This chain joins TRBV20-1 and TRBJ2-1; 13 positions agree with TRBD2. TRBJ2-7 matches the DNA end more closely, so the J call is doubtful. The germline V gene encodes CDR1 DFQATT and CDR2 SNEGSKA (reference sequence). The CDR3 totals 18 residues. The CDR3 nucleotides are TGCAGTGCTAGAGATCTAGGACTAGCGGGGGAATCCTACAATGAGCAGTACTTC. Translated: CSARDLGLAGESYNEQYF.

The chain has TRBV29-1 and TRBJ2-6; D gene unclear. Germline V gene sequence: CDR1 SQVTM, CDR2 ANQGSEA. This CDR3 spans 11 amino acids. With 5 bases removed from V and 5 bases from J, the gap between germline ends came to 4 bases. CDR3 sequence reads: CSVSWANVLTF. CDR3 DNA sequence: TGCAGCGTTAGTTGGGCCAACGTCCTGACTTTC.

V and J are TRBV27 and TRBJ1-2; D may be TRBD1 (5 bases). The V end was cut by 8 bases, the J end by 4 bases, with 20 bases between. Per germline, CDR1 MNHEY and CDR2 SMNVEV (reference sequence). The CDR3 has 15 residues. The CDR3 is CASGPGRSPSYGYTF. The DNA for the CDR3 is TGTGCCAGCGGACCGGGACGGAGTCCATCCTATGGCTACACCTTC.

This clonotype was observed a handful of times. V usage is TRBV27 and J usage is TRBJ2-7; no firm D call. V was cut by 6 bases and J by 0 bases, with 9 bases left in between. Germline V gene sequence: CDR1 MNHEY, CDR2 SMNVEV (reference sequence). This CDR3 contains 13 residues. The chain's CDR3 is CASRDGSSYEQYF. The DNA of the CDR3 is TGTGCCAGCAGGGACGGAAGCTCCTACGAGCAGTACTTC.

The V gene is TRBV27, the J gene TRBJ2-3; D uncertain. The germline V gene encodes CDR1 MNHEY and CDR2 SMNVEV (reference sequence). The CDR3 is 15 amino acids. V lost 0 bases, J lost 5 bases, and 12 bases lay in between. The CDR3 sequence is CASSLSMYVGDTQYF. CDR3 DNA sequence: TGTGCCAGCAGTTTATCGATGTACGTTGGAGATACGCAGTATTTT.

This clonotype showed up just a few times. The chain recombines TRBV3-1 with TRBJ2-7; D might be TRBD1 or TRBD2, each matching 5 bases. CDR3 length: 16 residues. V was clipped by 4 bases and J by 2 bases, with 18 bases between them. Germline loops: CDR1 LGHDT, CDR2 YNNKEL (reference sequence). For the CDR3, the DNA is TGTGCCAGCAGCCCCGAGGGGACCAAGGCAACCTACGAGCAGTACTTC. Translating gives CASSPEGTKATYEQYF.

Only a few counts were recorded for this clonotype. At one of its ends the junction is not consistent with the germline gene, which may arise from a read error. The chain carries TRBV27 and TRBJ1-2; D uncertain. The germline gives CDR1 MNHEY, CDR2 SMNVEV (reference sequence). The length of the CDR3 is 16 residues. The CDR3 DNA reads as TGCGCCGTAGGAGGGCCCTTTATGGGCCGGCTTTATGGCTACACCTTC. Amino acid sequence: CAVGGPFMGRLYGYTF.

CDR3 region: CASSLVLAGVTDTQYF. The CDR3 DNA is TGTGCCAGCAGCTTAGTTTTAGCGGGGGTCACAGATACGCAGTATTTT. The J gene is TRBJ2-3, the V gene TRBV7-2; TRBD2 aligns across 9 bases. V lost 1 base to trimming and J lost 2 bases; unmatched junction nucleotides: 4. The CDR3 contains 16 residues. In germline, CDR1 is SGHTA, CDR2 FQGNSA.

The V and J genes are TRBV5-1 and TRBJ1-2; 9 nucleotides line up with TRBD1. J was trimmed by 5 bases and V by 4 bases; bases with no gene match: 9. Germline assignment: CDR1 SGHRS and CDR2 YFSETQ. The CDR3 loop spans 15 amino acids. CDR3 bases: TGCGCCAGCAGCCTCCGGGACAGGGACCTTTATGGCTACACCTTC. The encoded protein is CASSLRDRDLYGYTF.

This chain connects TRBV7-9 to TRBJ1-2; D is unresolved. Per the germline V gene, CDR1 is SEHNR and CDR2 is FQNEAQ (reference sequence). With 5 bases removed from V and 4 bases from J, the gap between germline ends came to 17 bases. The CDR3 is 15 residues long. The CDR3 DNA reads TGTGCCAGCAGCCAATATGGGGTGGATACCTATGGCTACACCTTC. Translated: CASSQYGVDTYGYTF.

The chain links TRBV7-6 to TRBJ1-4; unclear D gene. V lost 0 bases, J lost 7 bases, and 9 bases lay in between. This CDR3 has 14 residues. The germline V gene has CDR1 SGHVS and CDR2 FNYEAQ. CDR3 DNA: TGTGCCAGCAGCTTAGCCCGGGGAAGTGAAAAACTGTTTTTT. This codes for CASSLARGSEKLFF.

This rearrangement joins TRBV11-1 to TRBJ2-2; 7 nucleotides match TRBD1. CDR1 and CDR2 (germline): SGHAT, FQDESV (reference sequence). The V and J ends lost 5 bases and 4 bases, in that order; junction bases with no gene match: 10. The CDR3 contains 16 residues. The CDR3 coding sequence is TGTGCCAGCAGCGTGGGGACAGTCCTGAGCACCGGGGAGCTGTTTTTT. It is translated as CASSVGTVLSTGELFF.

The chain recombines TRBV29-1 with TRBJ1-2; no reliable D call. V was trimmed by 0 bases and J by 10 bases, leaving 12 bases between them. Germline-derived CDR1 and CDR2 are SQVTM and ANQGSEA. The CDR3 is made up of 12 amino acids. CDR3 bases: TGCAGCGTTGAAGATCAATCCCGGATCTACACCTTC. Amino acids: CSVEDQSRIYTF.

This chain links TRBV12-3 or TRBV12-4 with TRBJ1-5; 7 positions match TRBD1. The V gene end was trimmed by 8 bases and the J gene end by 0 bases; junction bases not matched to a gene: 16. This CDR3 is built from 18 residues. In DNA form, the CDR3 reads TGTGCCAGCGTCCAGGACAGGTCTTGGGGTTATAGCAATCAGCCCCAGCATTTT. Translation: CASVQDRSWGYSNQPQHF.

The chain carries TRBV2 and TRBJ2-3; 10 bases match TRBD2. The V gene end was trimmed by 5 bases and the J gene end by 4 bases; junction bases not matched to a gene: 6. Germline CDR1 reads SNHLY; CDR2 reads FYNNEI. This CDR3 has 15 residues. The DNA of the CDR3 is TGTGCCAGCAGTTTGGGACTAGCGAGAGCAGATACGCAGTATTTT. Protein product: CASSLGLARADTQYF.

The J gene is TRBJ1-2, the V gene TRBV27; D uncertain. The germline gives CDR1 MNHEY, CDR2 SMNVEV (reference sequence). The CDR3 sequence is 13 residues long. The germline V and J ends were trimmed by 5 bases and 4 bases, with 11 bases remaining between them. The CDR3 spells CASSVGTSYGYTF. The CDR3 DNA follows: TGTGCCAGCAGTGTGGGTACTTCCTATGGCTACACCTTC.

This chain connects TRBV10-3 to TRBJ2-4, with 8 bases lining up with TRBD1. The assigned J gene may be wrong: the sequence end matches TRBJ2-7 better. The germline V gene encodes CDR1 ENHRY and CDR2 SYGVKD. This CDR3 is built from 16 residues. CDR3 region: CAISESIRGQIYEQYF. Written as DNA, the CDR3 is TGTGCCATCAGTGAGTCGATCAGGGGGCAAATCTACGAGCAGTACTTC.

CDR3 protein: CSASGTGATSTDTQYF. CDR3 DNA sequence: TGCAGTGCTAGTGGGACAGGGGCCACTAGCACAGATACGCAGTATTTT. The chain recombines TRBV20-1 with TRBJ2-3; 10 positions match TRBD1. V trimming: 3 bases; J trimming: 0 bases; junction bases outside the gene matches: 6. Germline V gene sequence: CDR1 DFQATT, CDR2 SNEGSKA (reference sequence). The CDR3 is made up of 16 amino acids.

The rearrangement joins TRBV12-3 or TRBV12-4 to TRBJ2-1; possible D gene TRBD1, 5 bases. CDR3 size: 15 residues. V lost 6 bases and J lost 8, with 20 bases in between. CDR3 amino acids: CASSPRVNIYDEQFF. CDR3 coding DNA: TGTGCCAGCAGCCCCAGGGTAAACATTTACGATGAGCAGTTCTTC.

V and J are TRBV5-6 and TRBJ1-4; 7 bases fit TRBD1. Trimming took 4 bases from V and 4 from J; bases not matched to a gene: 4. This CDR3 spans 14 amino acids. Germline V CDR1 and CDR2: SGHDT, YYEEEE. The CDR3 DNA reads TGTGCCAGCAGCGGGGACAGCAGTAATGAAAAACTGTTTTTT. Residues: CASSGDSSNEKLFF.

The chain has TRBV27 and TRBJ1-5; D possibly corresponds to TRBD1 (6 bases). V lost 5 bases and J lost 4, with 24 bases in between. Germline assignment: CDR1 MNHEY and CDR2 SMNVEV (reference sequence). The CDR3 is 18 residues long. CDR3 coding DNA: TGTGCCAGCAGTACAACGGGACAAGGCCCGGGCGGGAATCAGCCCCAGCATTTT. Its translation: CASSTTGQGPGGNQPQHF.

The chain couples TRBV28 to TRBJ2-5; D tentatively fits TRBD1 or TRBD2 (5 bases each). Germline CDR1 and CDR2: MDHEN and SYDVKM. Trimming left V 3 bases short and J 4 bases short, with 15 bases between. The CDR3 runs 15 residues. CDR3 DNA: TGTGCCAGCAGTTTGGGACGGTTCTTGGGAGAGACCCAGTACTTC. This sequence encodes CASSLGRFLGETQYF.